The sample holds many counts of the clone carrying this T cell receptor beta chain. These data belong to a study of T cells in Graves' hyperthyroidism and ophthalmopathy. About the study: Sampling of peripheral blood happened at initial diagnosis, prior to any treatment.

Amplification targeted TCR beta CDR3 regions from RNA transcripts. A set of HTBI primers served as the primers for a first-round RT-PCR of the TCR CDR3. One entry per CDR3 protein results from TCRdb running MiXCR on the multiplex PCR reads. Of approximately 400,000 distinct CDR3 sequences listed, about 14% are singletons. Reasons for excluding patients were uncontrolled infection, other autoimmune disease, pregnancy or lactation. Diagnostic decisions used clinical symptoms, serum thyroxine and TRAb, thyroid ultrasound and orbital computed tomography. The V gene end was trimmed by 3 bases and the J gene end by 6 bases; junction bases not matched to a gene: 5. The length of the CDR3 is 14 residues. Germline assignment: CDR1 DFQATT and CDR2 SNEGSKA (reference sequence).

The TCR comes from a man aged 45-65 years with Graves' ophthalmopathy. This chain connects TRBV20-1 to TRBJ2-3, with TRBD1 matching over 11 bases. Sequenced: blood. This CDR3 reads CSASPGTGGDTQYF. CDR3 DNA: TGCAGTGCTAGTCCAGGGACAGGGGGGGATACGCAGTATTTT.